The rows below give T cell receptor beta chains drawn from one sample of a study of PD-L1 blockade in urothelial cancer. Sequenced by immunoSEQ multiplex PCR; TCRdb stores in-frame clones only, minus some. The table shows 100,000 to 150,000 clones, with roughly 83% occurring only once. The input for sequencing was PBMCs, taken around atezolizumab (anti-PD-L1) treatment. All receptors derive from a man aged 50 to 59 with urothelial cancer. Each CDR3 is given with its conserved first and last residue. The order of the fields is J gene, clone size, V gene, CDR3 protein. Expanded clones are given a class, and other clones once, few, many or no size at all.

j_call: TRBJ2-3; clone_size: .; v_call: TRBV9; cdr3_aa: CASSPMGADTQYF
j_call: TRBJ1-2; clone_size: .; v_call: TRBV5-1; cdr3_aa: CASRPTGTGSGYTF
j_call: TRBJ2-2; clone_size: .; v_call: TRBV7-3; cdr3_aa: CASSSLPLGLAGGGYTGELFF
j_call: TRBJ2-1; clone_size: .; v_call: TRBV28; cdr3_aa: CASSLFAGWTYNEQFF
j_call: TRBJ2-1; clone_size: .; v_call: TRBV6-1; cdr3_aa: CASKFEDRGLGEQFF
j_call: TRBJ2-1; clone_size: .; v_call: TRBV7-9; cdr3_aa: CASSLDSSRGQFF
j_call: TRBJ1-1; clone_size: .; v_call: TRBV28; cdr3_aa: CASSYPLDRGTEAFF
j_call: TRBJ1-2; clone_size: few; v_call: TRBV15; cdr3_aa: CATSRGPETDGYTF
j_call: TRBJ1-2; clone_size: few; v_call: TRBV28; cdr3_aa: CASSTGQGPYGYTF
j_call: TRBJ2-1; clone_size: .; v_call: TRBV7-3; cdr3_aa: CASSSRAGSGYNEQFF
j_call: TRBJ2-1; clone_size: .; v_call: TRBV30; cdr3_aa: CASQKNIADEQFF
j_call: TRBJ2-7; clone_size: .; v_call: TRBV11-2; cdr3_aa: CASSIVGTSGYEQYF
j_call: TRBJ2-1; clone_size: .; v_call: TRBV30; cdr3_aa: CAWRGAYNEQFF
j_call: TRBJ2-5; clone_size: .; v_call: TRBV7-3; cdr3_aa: CASSYQSGSGETQYF
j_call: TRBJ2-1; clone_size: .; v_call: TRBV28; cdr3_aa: CASPPRGRRTYNEQFF
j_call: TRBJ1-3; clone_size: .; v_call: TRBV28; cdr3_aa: CASSPGDRETGNTIYF
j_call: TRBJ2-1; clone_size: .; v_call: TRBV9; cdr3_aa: CASSPLEAGGKQFF
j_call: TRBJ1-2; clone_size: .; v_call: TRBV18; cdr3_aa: CASSTRTGLERYGYTF
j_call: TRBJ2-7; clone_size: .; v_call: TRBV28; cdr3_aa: CASISAGLAAYEQYF
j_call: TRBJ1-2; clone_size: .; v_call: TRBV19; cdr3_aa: CASSRTTASNYGYTF
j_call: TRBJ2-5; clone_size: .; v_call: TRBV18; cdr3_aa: CASSPRGPETQYF
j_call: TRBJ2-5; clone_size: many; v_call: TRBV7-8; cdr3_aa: CASSLAHGTSSSETQYF
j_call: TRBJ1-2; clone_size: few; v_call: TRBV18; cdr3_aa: CASSPAGGGYTF
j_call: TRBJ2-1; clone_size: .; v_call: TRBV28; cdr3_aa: CASDGGSSYNEQFF
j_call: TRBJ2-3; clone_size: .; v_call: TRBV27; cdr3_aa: CASSEDAGLDTDTQYF
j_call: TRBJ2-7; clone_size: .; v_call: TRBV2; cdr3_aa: CASTEAAGWSEQYF
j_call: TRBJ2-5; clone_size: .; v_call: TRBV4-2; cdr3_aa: CASSQDLGGGLQETQYF
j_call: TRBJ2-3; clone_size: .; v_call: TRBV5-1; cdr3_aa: CASSPGADTQYF
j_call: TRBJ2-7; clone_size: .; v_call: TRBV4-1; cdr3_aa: CASSQEGTGDAEQYF
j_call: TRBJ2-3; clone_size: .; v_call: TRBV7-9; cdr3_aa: CASRAGVTDTQYF
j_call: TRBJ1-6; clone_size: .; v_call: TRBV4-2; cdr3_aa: CASSQQTAGTVYNSPLHF
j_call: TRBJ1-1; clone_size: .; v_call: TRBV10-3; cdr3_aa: CAIGQGDTEAFF
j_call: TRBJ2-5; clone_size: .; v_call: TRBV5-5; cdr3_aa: CASWGEGKGRQETQYF
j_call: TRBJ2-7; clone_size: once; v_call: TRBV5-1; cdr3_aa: CASSHGASGNYEQYF
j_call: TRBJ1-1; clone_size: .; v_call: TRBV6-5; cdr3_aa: CASSYTLRGLPAFF
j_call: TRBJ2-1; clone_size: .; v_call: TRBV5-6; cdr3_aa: CASSLRRDRGLSNEQFF
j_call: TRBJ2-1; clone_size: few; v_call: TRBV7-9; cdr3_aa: CASTDRVASYNEQFF
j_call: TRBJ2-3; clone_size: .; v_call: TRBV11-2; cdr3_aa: CASSLDGGRADTQYF
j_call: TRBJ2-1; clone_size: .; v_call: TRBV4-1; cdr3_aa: CASSRMGSGGMAGEQFF
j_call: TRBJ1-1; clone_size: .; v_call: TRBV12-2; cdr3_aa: CASRLGGQGAPGTEAFF
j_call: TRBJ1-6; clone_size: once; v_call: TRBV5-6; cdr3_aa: CASSLYISSPLHF
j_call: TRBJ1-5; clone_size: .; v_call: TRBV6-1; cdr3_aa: CASSRDRSNQPQHF
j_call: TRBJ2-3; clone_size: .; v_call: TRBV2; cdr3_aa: CATLAGSTDTQYF
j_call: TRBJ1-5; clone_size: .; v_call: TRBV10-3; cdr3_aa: CAINRDRNQPQHF
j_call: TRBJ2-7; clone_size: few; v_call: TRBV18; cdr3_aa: CASSGSHEQYF